The rows below give T cell receptor beta chains drawn from one sample of a study of Ad26.COV2.S vaccination and SARS-CoV-2 variants. The assay was immunoSEQ multiplex PCR, and TCRdb's table has in-frame clones only and misses some. The sample carries some 340,000 clones, about 86% recorded once. The starting material was peripheral blood, obtained in a trial of Ad26.COV2.S vaccine versus placebo. The source of these receptors is a person aged 18-65 years who received the Ad26.COV2.S COVID-19 vaccine or a placebo. Both conserved end residues are part of each CDR3. Each record gives: J gene, V gene, CDR3 protein.

TRBJ2-5 TRBV6-2/TRBV6-3 CASSTRRDFRAPGGETQYF
TRBJ1-2 TRBV18 CASSRDRDYGYTF
TRBJ2-5 TRBV2 CASSRGLGETQYF
TRBJ2-5 TRBV18 CASSHSGGNQETQYF
TRBJ1-5 TRBV19 CATTMGRRTSNQPQHF
TRBJ2-1 TRBV4-1 CASSLQAGSSYNEQFF
TRBJ1-1 TRBV30 CAWSVPGTGGYAEAFF
TRBJ2-1 TRBV15 CATSETRGNEQFF
TRBJ1-1 TRBV19 CASSIRARAGESTEAFF
TRBJ2-7 TRBV3-1/TRBV3-2 CASSHTGAGEQYF
TRBJ1-1 TRBV18 CASSLGQGETEAFF
TRBJ2-7 TRBV7-9 CASSPRRDHEQYF
TRBJ2-1 TRBV10-1 CASSGPTGPGNEQFF
TRBJ1-1 TRBV5-4 CASSWKGSGAREAFF
TRBJ2-7 TRBV6-5 CASSSTGGDYEQYF
TRBJ2-1 TRBV7-8 CASSPPGREQFF
TRBJ2-1 TRBV19 CASSRLAGGAYNEQFF
TRBJ2-6 TRBV5-6 CASSPLGQGVPGANVLTF
TRBJ2-6 TRBV6-1 CASSEERRSGANVLTF
TRBJ2-5 TRBV18 CASSPGLAPETQYF
TRBJ1-2 TRBV6-1 CASSEDWGLGNYGYTF
TRBJ1-2 TRBV5-4 CASRLTDEGYGYTF
TRBJ1-1 TRBV2 CASSSDRGGHTEAFF
TRBJ1-4 TRBV9 CASSARDRGEKLFF
TRBJ1-5 TRBV30 CAWSDKGQGAPHSNQPQHF
TRBJ2-7 TRBV23-1 CASSHPDRPGQISYEQYF
TRBJ1-2 TRBV4-2 CASSQDKGQGIGYTF
TRBJ1-2 TRBV19 CASRREQGANYGYTF
TRBJ2-3 TRBV4-3 CASSQDFGTSGGSGADTQYF
TRBJ1-6 TRBV10-3 CAIRGTGFQNSPLHF
TRBJ1-2 TRBV5-1 CASSLGTGGGYTF
TRBJ1-1 TRBV15 CATSGQRVGLNTEAFF
TRBJ1-4 TRBV4-3 CASSHRPRSDEKLFF
TRBJ1-5 TRBV12-5 CASAPHGTGNQPQHF
TRBJ1-1 TRBV5-6 CASSRDTPTEAFF
TRBJ2-7 TRBV14 CASSQDPADGLQPYEQYF
TRBJ2-2 TRBV5-1 CASSPPGQMIRNTGELFF
TRBJ1-2 TRBV4-3 CASSPGQGAYGYTF
TRBJ1-1 TRBV7-2 CASSLKSGFTEAFF
TRBJ2-7 TRBV6-5 CASTLQGGSYEQYF
TRBJ2-1 TRBV21-1 CASSKEGQGFRNEQFF
TRBJ1-2 TRBV24-1 CATSDVDRVGGYTF
TRBJ1-2 TRBV10-3 CAISQGDGYTF
TRBJ2-5 TRBV30 CAWSSKGETQYF